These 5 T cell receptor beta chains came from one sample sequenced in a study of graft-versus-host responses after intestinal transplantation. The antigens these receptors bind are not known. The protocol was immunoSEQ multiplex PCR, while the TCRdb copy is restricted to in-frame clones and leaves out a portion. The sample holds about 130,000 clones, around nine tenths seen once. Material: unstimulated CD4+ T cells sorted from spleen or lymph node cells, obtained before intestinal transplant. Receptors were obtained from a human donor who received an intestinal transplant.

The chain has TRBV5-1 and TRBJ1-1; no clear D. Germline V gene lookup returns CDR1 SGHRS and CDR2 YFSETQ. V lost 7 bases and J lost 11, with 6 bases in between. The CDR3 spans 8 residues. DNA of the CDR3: TGCGCCAGCGACGGGGCTTTCTTT. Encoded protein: CASDGAFF.

CDR3 region: CASCRDSNTGELFF. In nucleotides, the CDR3 is TGTGCCAGCTGCCGGGACAGCAACACCGGGGAGCTGTTTTTT. J is TRBJ2-2 and V is TRBV7-3; 7 bases agree with TRBD1. V dropped 8 bases and J dropped 2; count of bases not matched to a gene: 5. This CDR3 is 14 amino acids long. Germline lookup yields CDR1 SGHTA and CDR2 FQGTGA. The entire variable domain, with the rest obtained from reference TRBV7-3 and TRBJ2-2, is as follows: GAGVSQTPSNKVTEKGKYVELRCDPISGHTALYWYRQSLGQGPEFLIYFQGTGAADDSGLPNDRFFAVRPEGSVSTLKIQRTERGDSAVYLCASCRDSNTGELFFGEGSRLTVL.

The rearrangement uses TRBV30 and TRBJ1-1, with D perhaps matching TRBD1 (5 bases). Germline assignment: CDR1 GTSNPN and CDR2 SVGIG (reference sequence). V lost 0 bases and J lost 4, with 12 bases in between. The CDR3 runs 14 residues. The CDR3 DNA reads TGTGCCTGGAGTGTCGGAGGGGTAGGCACTGAAGCTTTCTTT. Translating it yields CAWSVGGVGTEAFF.

The CDR3 reads CRADPFTEAFF. The CDR3 DNA sequence: TGCAGGGCTGATCCTTTTACTGAAGCTTTCTTT. The gene calls are TRBV20-1 and TRBJ1-1, with D unresolved. The CDR3 length is 11 residues. Per germline, CDR1 DFQATT and CDR2 SNEGSKA (reference sequence).

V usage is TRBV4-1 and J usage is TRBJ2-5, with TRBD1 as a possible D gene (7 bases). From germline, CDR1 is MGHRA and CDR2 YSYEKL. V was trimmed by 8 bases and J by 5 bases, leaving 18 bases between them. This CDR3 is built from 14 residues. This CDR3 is CASGLGGREETQYF. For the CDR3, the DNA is TGCGCCAGCGGGTTAGGGGGCCGGGAGGAGACCCAGTACTTC.